Shown below are 5 T cell receptor beta chains from a single sample sequenced in a study of blood T cell repertoires in COVID-19. Clones were read by immunoSEQ multiplex PCR, and TCRdb kept only the in-frame ones, dropping some. The table lists approximately 200,000 clones, more than 75% of them singletons. Sequenced input: peripheral blood. The source of these receptors is a man aged 50 to 59 who had recovered from COVID-19.

CDR3 coding DNA: TGTGCCACCAGCAGAGATCGGACTAGCGGGAGAAACGGGGAGCTGTTTTTT. It translates to CATSRDRTSGRNGELFF. The chain is built from TRBV15 and TRBJ2-2; 13 nucleotides match TRBD2. The CDR3 extends over 17 amino acids. J was trimmed by 7 bases and V by 0 bases; bases with no gene match: 5. CDR1 and CDR2 (germline): LNHNV, YYDKDF (reference sequence).

The gene calls are TRBV19 and TRBJ2-7; 7 positions match TRBD2. With V trimmed by 5 bases and J by 3 bases, 4 bases remained unmatched. The CDR3 length is 13 residues. Germline CDR1 is LNHDA and CDR2 is SQIVND (reference sequence). CDR3 coding DNA: TGTGCCAGTAGTGAGGGACTACACTACGAGCAGTACTTC. The encoded protein is CASSEGLHYEQYF.

This rearrangement joins TRBV2 to TRBJ1-5; unclear D gene. The V gene's germline CDR1 is SNHLY and CDR2 FYNNEI. V lost 2 bases and J lost 6, with 11 bases in between. CDR3 size: 14 residues. CDR3 in DNA: TGTGCCAGCAGTGAACCTCCAGAGGCTCAGCCCCAGCATTTT. It is translated as CASSEPPEAQPQHF.

Regarding this clone: Compared with germline, one end of the junction differs, possibly owing to a read error. V usage is TRBV2 and J usage is TRBJ2-1; perhaps TRBD1 as D (7 bases). The germline gives CDR1 SNHLY, CDR2 FYNNEI. The CDR3 spans 15 residues. This CDR3 is CASCEWRGLWGEQFF. CDR3 in DNA: TGTGCCAGCTGTGAGTGGAGGGGGCTCTGGGGTGAGCAGTTCTTC.

The DNA for the CDR3 is TGTGCCAGCAGCCTGCCCGGGACAGCATACAATGAGCAGTTCTTC. Translated: CASSLPGTAYNEQFF. The chain carries TRBV5-4 and TRBJ2-1; 7 nucleotides line up with TRBD1. Germline-derived CDR1 and CDR2 are SGHNT and YYREEE (reference sequence). The CDR3 totals 15 residues. With V trimmed by 4 bases and J by 4 bases, 8 bases remained unmatched.